The 21 T cell receptor beta chains below all came from one sample that was sequenced in a study of regulatory T cells in long-lasting Graves disease. Time point indicated: newly diagnosed GD, antithyroid drugs for less than 3 months. RNA extracted from PBMCs served as the sequencing template. The authors built TCR beta libraries using iRepertoire HTBI primers and Arm-PCR of CDR3 regions. TCRdb recomputed calls from the multiplex PCR reads with MiXCR, one row per CDR3 protein. The data show about 560,000 distinct CDR3 sequences, with approximately 16% seen just once and about 12% held by the top ten. This sample also appeared in a second study, on T cells in Graves' hyperthyroidism and ophthalmopathy.

The starting material was peripheral blood mononuclear cells (PBMCs), obtained at new diagnosis, from a patient treated with antithyroid drugs. These receptors were taken from a man aged 18-30 years with Graves disease.

This clonotype came up many times. The V gene is TRBV11-2, the J gene TRBJ1-1; D remains ambiguous. Germline values: CDR1 SGHAT, CDR2 FQNNGV. The V end was cut by 7 bases, the J end by 11 bases, with 26 bases between. The CDR3 spans 15 residues. CDR3 sequence (DNA): TGTGCCAGCACCAACCGTGGGAGAGGGCGGGTTGGTGCTTTCTTT. This codes for CASTNRGRGRVGAFF.

This clonotype showed up just a few times. The chain combines TRBV29-1 with TRBJ1-1, with D unclear. Per germline, CDR1 SQVTM and CDR2 ANQGSEA. Trimming took 3 bases from V and 1 from J, leaving 6 bases between them. The CDR3 spans 12 residues. The CDR3 DNA is TGCAGCGTTGACCGGGGGAACACTGAAGCTTTCTTT. This translates into CSVDRGNTEAFF.

This clonotype was counted only a few times. The chain joins TRBV19 to TRBJ2-2, with 10 bases identical to TRBD2. CDR1 and CDR2 from the germline V gene are LNHDA and SQIVND (reference sequence). The CDR3 has 14 residues. The J segment lost 6 bases and the V segment lost 11 bases, leaving 9 bases of the junction unmatched. The CDR3: CAGRTSGSSGELFF. In DNA form, the CDR3 reads TGTGCCGGGCGGACTAGCGGATCATCCGGGGAGCTGTTTTTT.

This clonotype was seen more than once but under ten times. The rearrangement joins TRBV5-1 to TRBJ2-3; TRBD2 agrees at 7 bases. Germline V CDR1 and CDR2: SGHRS, YFSETQ. Trimming cost V 2 bases and J 1 base; bases outside gene matches: 10. The length of the CDR3 is 17 residues. CDR3 in amino acids: CASSLEERGRGTDTQYF. In DNA, the CDR3 is TGCGCCAGCAGCTTAGAGGAGCGGGGACGGGGCACAGATACGCAGTATTTT.

The chain couples TRBV4-1 to TRBJ2-3; no reliable D call. Deletions cut 2 bases from V and 0 bases from J, with 12 bases between. The CDR3 is 16 amino acids. Germline V gene data show CDR1 as MGHRA and CDR2 as YSYEKL. DNA for the CDR3: TGCGCCAGCAGCCAACTAATACGTACTAGCACAGATACGCAGTATTTT. Amino acid sequence: CASSQLIRTSTDTQYF.

This clonotype turned up a few times. The chain joins TRBV29-1 to TRBJ2-7, with 7 nucleotides matching TRBD2. Germline V gene lookup returns CDR1 SQVTM and CDR2 ANQGSEA. This CDR3 contains 14 residues. Germline trimming cut 3 bases from V and 1 base from J; bases unmatched to any gene: 6. DNA for the CDR3: TGCAGCGTTGAGCAGGGCGGGGGATCCTACGAGCAGTACTTC. Amino acids: CSVEQGGGSYEQYF.

This clonotype was recorded a few times. The CDR3 loop reads CASSLAPPGELFF. The CDR3 coding sequence is TGTGCCAGCAGCTTAGCACCCCCCGGGGAGCTGTTTTTT. The J gene is TRBJ2-2, the V gene TRBV11-2; no reliable D call. V dropped 1 base and J dropped 6 bases, with 6 bases sitting between them. Germline V gives CDR1 SGHAT, CDR2 FQNNGV. This CDR3 comprises 13 residues.

In the case of this clonotype: The junction differs from germline at one of its ends, possibly a read error. The chain recombines TRBV29-1 with TRBJ2-1; TRBD1 agrees at 8 bases. Germline values: CDR1 SQVTM, CDR2 ANQGSEA. The CDR3 covers 10 residues. This chain's CDR3 is CSVKGQERFF. DNA of the CDR3: TGCAGCGTTAAGGGACAGGAGCGGTTCTTC.

This clonotype was seen ten or more times. In DNA form, the CDR3 reads TGTGCCAGCTTAGCCGACGGATCACCCACCTACGAGCAGTACTTC. The encoded protein is CASLADGSPTYEQYF. This sequence joins TRBV12-3 or TRBV12-4 and TRBJ2-7; D is unresolved. The length of the CDR3 is 15 residues. V lost 8 bases and J lost 2, with 19 bases in between.

The chain joins TRBV19 to TRBJ2-2, with 7 positions matching TRBD2. V was clipped by 3 bases and J by 2 bases; unmatched bases: 6. This CDR3 contains 16 residues. Germline V CDR1 and CDR2: LNHDA, SQIVND (reference sequence). This CDR3 reads CASSIQGGRNTGELFF. Here the CDR3 DNA reads TGTGCCAGTAGTATCCAGGGCGGGAGAAACACCGGGGAGCTGTTTTTT.

The chain has TRBV20-1 and TRBJ1-2; 8 nucleotides align to TRBD1. After removal of 7 bases from V and 7 bases from J, the junction contained 14 bases not matched to a gene. CDR3 length: 14 amino acids. Germline V gene lookup returns CDR1 DFQATT and CDR2 SNEGSKA (reference sequence). The CDR3 here is CSVQDRARYPGYTF. In DNA, the CDR3 is TGCAGTGTACAGGACAGGGCTCGATATCCTGGCTACACCTTC.

Note on this clonotype: Possible read error: a much larger clone is one base away. The V call is TRBV28, the J call TRBJ2-1; D tentatively fits TRBD1 or TRBD2 (5 bases each). The CDR3 loop spans 15 amino acids. The germline gives CDR1 MDHEN, CDR2 SYDVKM. V was pared by 5 bases and J by 10 bases, with 21 bases between. This CDR3 is CASSHRGGRAYEQFF. The CDR3 DNA sequence: TGTGCCAGCAGTCACCGTGGGGGTAGGGCCTACGAGCAGTTCTTC.

The chain has TRBV5-5 and TRBJ1-5, with D tentatively TRBD1 (6 bases). Trimming shortened V by 0 bases and J by 7 bases, and 14 bases separated the two germline ends. Germline V CDR1 and CDR2: SGHKS, YYEKEE (reference sequence). The CDR3 extends over 15 amino acids. Written as DNA, the CDR3 is TGTGCCAGCAGCTTGGGGGGGCGGGGACGACAGCCCCAGCATTTT. Translating gives CASSLGGRGRQPQHF.

This clonotype came up a few times. Written as DNA, the CDR3 is TGTGCCAGCAGTCCGGGGACGGTAACCTACAATGAGCAGTTCTTC. This translates into CASSPGTVTYNEQFF. The V call is TRBV28, the J call TRBJ2-1; tentatively, D is TRBD1 or TRBD2 (5 bases each). Trimming pared 5 bases from V and 2 bases from J, leaving 13 bases between. CDR3 size: 15 residues. Germline CDR1 MDHEN, CDR2 SYDVKM.

This chain connects TRBV15 to TRBJ2-2; 7 bases fit TRBD1. V shed 1 base, J shed 2 bases, and the junction held 4 bases outside the gene matches. The CDR3 extends over 16 amino acids. Germline V gene sequence: CDR1 LNHNV, CDR2 YYDKDF (reference sequence). The DNA for the CDR3 is TGTGCCACCAGCAGAGGAGGGGGCTTAAACACCGGGGAGCTGTTTTTT. The encoded protein is CATSRGGGLNTGELFF.

The chain uses TRBV27 and TRBJ2-1, with D tentatively TRBD1 or TRBD2 (6 bases each). The CDR3 runs 15 residues. V lost 8 bases and J 7 bases, leaving 21 bases between the germline ends. Germline CDR1 and CDR2: MNHEY and SMNVEV (reference sequence). The CDR3 sequence is CASQSLGGFVNEQFF. CDR3 bases: TGTGCCAGCCAGTCCTTGGGGGGCTTTGTGAATGAGCAGTTCTTC.

This clonotype was counted only a few times. The chain joins TRBV20-1 to TRBJ2-7; 8 bases map to TRBD2. This CDR3 is built from 13 residues. CDR1 is DFQATT, CDR2 SNEGSKA, per germline (reference sequence). The CDR3 DNA is TGCAGGGTATCAAGCGGGAGAGGAGACGAGCAGTACTTC. Encoded protein: CRVSSGRGDEQYF.

This clonotype was detected many times. V and J are TRBV7-3 and TRBJ2-1, with 9 bases fitting TRBD2. V dropped 4 bases and J dropped 15; count of bases not matched to a gene: 10. The CDR3 contains 13 residues. Germline CDR1 reads SGHTA; CDR2 reads FQGTGA. CDR3 protein: CASSSRSGSARFF. The CDR3 DNA reads as TGTGCCAGCAGCTCCCGTAGCGGGAGTGCCCGGTTCTTC.

This clonotype was found many times. J is TRBJ2-1 and V is TRBV7-9; 10 nucleotides align to TRBD2. Germline CDR1 reads SEHNR; CDR2 reads FQNEAQ (reference sequence). V dropped 10 bases and J dropped 12; count of bases not matched to a gene: 18. The CDR3 contains 15 residues. CDR3 protein: CAIASPLAGEGGQFF. CDR3 in DNA: TGTGCCATCGCATCCCCGCTAGCGGGAGAGGGTGGGCAGTTCTTC.

This clonotype was picked up a small number of times. The CDR3 bases are TGTGCCAGCAGCCAATTAGGAGGAGCGGGAGGGTGGAGGGATGAGCAGTTCTTC. It is translated as CASSQLGGAGGWRDEQFF. The chain couples TRBV3-1 to TRBJ2-1; 10 nucleotides agree with TRBD2. CDR1 and CDR2 from the germline V gene are LGHDT and YNNKEL (reference sequence). Losses at the gene ends were 2 bases for V and 8 bases for J; bases not matched to a gene: 15. This CDR3 region has 18 residues.

The rearrangement links TRBV5-6 to TRBJ2-3, with D possibly matching TRBD2 (7 bases). The CDR3 covers 18 residues. Trimming shortened V by 3 bases and J by 2 bases, and 22 bases separated the two germline ends. Germline V gene data show CDR1 as SGHDT and CDR2 as YYEEEE. The CDR3 spells CASSWGGRPGATTDTQYF. CDR3 bases: TGTGCCAGCAGCTGGGGAGGGAGGCCAGGGGCGACCACAGATACGCAGTATTTT.